One and the same sample provided the 14 T cell receptor beta chains below, sequenced in a study of blood T cell repertoires in COVID-19. Assay used: immunoSEQ multiplex PCR; TCRdb lists only in-frame clones, some missing. This sample has 95,000 to 100,000 clones, with 85% to 95% found just once. Sequencing was carried out using peripheral blood. These receptors all come from a man between 45 and 60 years old with active COVID-19.

The V call is TRBV28, the J call TRBJ2-7, with 12 bases identical to TRBD2. This CDR3 comprises 14 residues. V lost 3 bases and J lost 3; bases outside the gene matches: 0. CDR1 is MDHEN, CDR2 SYDVKM, per germline. This CDR3 reads CASSLGLAGYEQYF. The DNA of the CDR3 is TGTGCCAGCAGTTTGGGACTAGCGGGCTACGAGCAGTACTTC.

V is TRBV7-6 and J is TRBJ2-2; D possibly corresponds to TRBD1 (6 bases). Germline CDR1 and CDR2: SGHVS and FNYEAQ. The CDR3 loop spans 15 amino acids. With 5 bases removed from V and 5 bases from J, the gap between germline ends came to 15 bases. This CDR3 is CASSTRGRGTGELFF. CDR3 nucleotide sequence: TGTGCCAGCAGCACCAGGGGTCGCGGGACCGGGGAGCTGTTTTTT.

The chain employs TRBV6-5 and TRBJ2-1, with TRBD2 matching 15 bases. The germline gives CDR1 MNHEY, CDR2 SVGAGI. This CDR3 is built from 15 residues. Unmatched junction bases numbered 3, after V lost 5 bases and J lost 7 bases. The chain's CDR3 is CASSRTSGRENEQFF. The CDR3 coding sequence is TGTGCCAGCAGTAGGACTAGCGGGAGGGAGAATGAGCAGTTCTTC.

This sequence joins TRBV5-8 and TRBJ2-2; 12 bases match TRBD1. With 0 bases clipped from V and 4 bases from J, the junction kept 4 bases outside the gene matches. CDR3 length: 17 amino acids. From germline, CDR1 is SGHTS and CDR2 YDEGEE. CDR3 region: CASSLAGTGGPTGELFF. CDR3 DNA sequence: TGTGCCAGCAGCTTGGCCGGGACAGGGGGCCCCACCGGGGAGCTGTTTTTT.

The chain links TRBV6-2 or TRBV6-3 to TRBJ2-4; 9 bases line up with TRBD1. Germline loops: CDR1 MNHEY, CDR2 SVGEGT. This CDR3 comprises 16 residues. The junction had 14 bases not matched to a gene; V was cut back by 5 bases and J by 9 bases. CDR3 coding DNA: TGTGCCAGCAGTGATCCTGGGACAGGGAGTGGTGGCATTCAGTACTTC. Translating it yields CASSDPGTGSGGIQYF.

The chain uses TRBV27 and TRBJ1-1; possible D gene TRBD1, 5 bases. Trimming left V 4 bases short and J 5 bases short, with 14 bases between. The CDR3 contains 14 residues. The germline V gene encodes CDR1 MNHEY and CDR2 SMNVEV (reference sequence). CDR3 in DNA: TGTGCCAGCAGTTACCTCCAGGGCCGTACTGAAGCTTTCTTT. The encoded protein is CASSYLQGRTEAFF.

The rearrangement links TRBV10-3 to TRBJ2-5, with no clear D. Between the trimmed V and J ends, which lost 11 bases and 0 bases, there was a span of 13 bases. Germline V gene sequence: CDR1 ENHRY, CDR2 SYGVKD. CDR3 length equals 13 residues. The CDR3 nucleotides are TGTGCCTCGCACTCACGGGACCAAGAGACCCAGTACTTC. The encoded protein is CASHSRDQETQYF.

The rearrangement links TRBV6-5 to TRBJ1-1; the D gene is possibly TRBD1 (6 bases). This CDR3 has 14 amino acids. Trimming cost V 8 bases and J 4 bases, with 17 bases left between them. Germline V gene data show CDR1 as MNHEY and CDR2 as SVGAGI. The CDR3 DNA sequence: TGTGCCAGCTCCCCAGGGGTGGGGCGCACTGAAGCTTTCTTT. Amino acid sequence: CASSPGVGRTEAFF.

V is TRBV19 and J is TRBJ1-1; D may be TRBD1 (5 bases). V was pared by 5 bases and J by 10 bases, with 14 bases between. Germline-derived CDR1 and CDR2 are LNHDA and SQIVND (reference sequence). The CDR3 runs to 12 residues. CDR3 DNA sequence: TGTGCCAGTAGTCGGGTGGCCGGGGGAGCTTTCTTT. Residues: CASSRVAGGAFF.

This clone has only a few counts. The V gene is TRBV19, the J gene TRBJ1-6; 11 bases align to TRBD1. Germline trimming cut 9 bases from V and 4 bases from J; bases unmatched to any gene: 14. The CDR3 covers 18 residues. Germline CDR1 LNHDA, CDR2 SQIVND (reference sequence). The CDR3 DNA follows: TGTGCCAGCTCACCGGGACAGGGGGGTGATGTGTATAATTCACCCCTCCACTTT. This sequence encodes CASSPGQGGDVYNSPLHF.

The rearrangement uses TRBV7-9 and TRBJ2-2, with D hard to call. Germline CDR1 reads SEHNR; CDR2 reads FQNEAQ (reference sequence). Trimming took 5 bases from V and 3 from J, leaving 4 bases between them. The CDR3 totals 12 residues. CDR3 loop: CASSPDTGELFF. CDR3 DNA: TGTGCCAGCAGCCCGGACACCGGGGAGCTGTTTTTT.

The J gene is TRBJ1-1, the V gene TRBV28, with 7 positions matching TRBD1. The CDR3 is made up of 14 amino acids. In germline, CDR1 is MDHEN, CDR2 SYDVKM. The V and J ends lost 6 bases and 0 bases, in that order; junction bases with no gene match: 4. CDR3 in amino acids: CASRPTGLNTEAFF. The CDR3 DNA follows: TGTGCCAGCAGACCGACAGGGTTGAACACTGAAGCTTTCTTT.

On this clone: One junction end does not reproduce the germline sequence, and a read error may be involved. The chain joins TRBV5-4 to TRBJ2-7; 8 nucleotides line up with TRBD1. This CDR3 is 14 amino acids long. Germline-derived CDR1 and CDR2 are SGHNT and YYREEE (reference sequence). The chain's CDR3 is CASSLVGQAVPFSF. The CDR3 region has the DNA TGTGCCAGCAGCTTGGTGGGACAGGCTGTCCCCTTTTCGTTC.

This clone was detected a few times. The chain carries TRBV2 and TRBJ1-5, with a tentative D call TRBD1 (5 bases). There are 12 residues in the CDR3. V lost 7 bases and J 4 bases, leaving 8 bases between the germline ends. CDR1 and CDR2 (germline): SNHLY, FYNNEI. The CDR3: CASTQGNQPQHF. The CDR3 DNA is TGTGCCAGCACCCAGGGTAATCAGCCCCAGCATTTT.